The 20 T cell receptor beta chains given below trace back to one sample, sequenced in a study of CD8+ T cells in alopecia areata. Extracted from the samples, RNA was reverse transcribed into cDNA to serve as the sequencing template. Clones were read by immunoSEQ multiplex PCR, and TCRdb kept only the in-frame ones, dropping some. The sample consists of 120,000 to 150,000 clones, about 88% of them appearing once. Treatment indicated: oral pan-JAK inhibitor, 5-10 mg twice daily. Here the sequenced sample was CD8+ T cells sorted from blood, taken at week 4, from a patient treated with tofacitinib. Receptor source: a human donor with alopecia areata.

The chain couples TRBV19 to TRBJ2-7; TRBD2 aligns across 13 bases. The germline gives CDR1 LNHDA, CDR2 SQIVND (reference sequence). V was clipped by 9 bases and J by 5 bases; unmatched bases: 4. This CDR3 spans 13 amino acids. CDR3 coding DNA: TGTGCCAGCGCTGGACTAGCGGGAGACGAGCAGTACTTC. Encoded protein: CASAGLAGDEQYF.

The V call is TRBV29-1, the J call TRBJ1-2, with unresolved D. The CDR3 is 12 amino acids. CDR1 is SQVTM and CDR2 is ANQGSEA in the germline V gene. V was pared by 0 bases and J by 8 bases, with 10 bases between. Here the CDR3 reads CSVEDEGNGYTF. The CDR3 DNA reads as TGCAGCGTTGAAGATGAGGGCAACGGCTACACCTTC.

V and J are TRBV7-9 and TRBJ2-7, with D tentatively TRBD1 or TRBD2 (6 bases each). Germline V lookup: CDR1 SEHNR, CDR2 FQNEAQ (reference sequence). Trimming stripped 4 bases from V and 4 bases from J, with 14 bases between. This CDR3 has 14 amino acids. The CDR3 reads CASSSSGAAYEQYF. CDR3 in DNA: TGTGCCAGCAGCTCTTCGGGGGCCGCGTACGAGCAGTACTTC.

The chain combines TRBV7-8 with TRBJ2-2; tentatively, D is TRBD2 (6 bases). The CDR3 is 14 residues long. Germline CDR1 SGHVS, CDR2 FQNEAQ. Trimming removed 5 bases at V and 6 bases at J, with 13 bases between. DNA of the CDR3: TGTGCCAGCAGCCTCCGGGACTCCTCCGGGGAGCTGTTTTTT. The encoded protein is CASSLRDSSGELFF.

CDR3: CASPGGRDTEAFF. In nucleotides, the CDR3 is TGTGCCAGCCCGGGAGGGAGGGACACTGAAGCTTTCTTT. The chain has TRBV2 and TRBJ1-1; D ambiguous. The V end was cut by 8 bases, the J end by 3 bases, with 13 bases between. CDR3 length equals 13 residues. Germline CDR1 and CDR2: SNHLY and FYNNEI.

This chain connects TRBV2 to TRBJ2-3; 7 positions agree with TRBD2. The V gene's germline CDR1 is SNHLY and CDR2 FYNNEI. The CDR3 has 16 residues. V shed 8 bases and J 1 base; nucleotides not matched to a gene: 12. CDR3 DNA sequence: TGTGCCAGCTCCCTCTCGTTGGCGGGGGGCACAGATACGCAGTATTTT. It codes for CASSLSLAGGTDTQYF.

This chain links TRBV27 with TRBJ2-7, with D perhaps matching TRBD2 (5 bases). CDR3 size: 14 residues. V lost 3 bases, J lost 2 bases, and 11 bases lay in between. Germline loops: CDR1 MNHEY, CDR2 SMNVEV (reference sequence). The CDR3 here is CASSFSRGTYEQYF. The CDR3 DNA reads TGTGCCAGCAGTTTCTCTCGGGGTACCTACGAGCAGTACTTC.

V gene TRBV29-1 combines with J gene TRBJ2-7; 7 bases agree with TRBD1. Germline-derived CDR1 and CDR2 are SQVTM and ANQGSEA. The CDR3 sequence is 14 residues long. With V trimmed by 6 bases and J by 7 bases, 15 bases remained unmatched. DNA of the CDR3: TGCAGCGTCGTCACCGGGACAGCGCTTGGGGAGCAGTACTTC. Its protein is CSVVTGTALGEQYF.

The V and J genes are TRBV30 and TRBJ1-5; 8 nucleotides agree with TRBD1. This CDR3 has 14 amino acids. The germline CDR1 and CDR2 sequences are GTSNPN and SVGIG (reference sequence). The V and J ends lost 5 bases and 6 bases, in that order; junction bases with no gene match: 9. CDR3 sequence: CAWSSGQGSQPQHF. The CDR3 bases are TGTGCCTGGTCTTCAGGACAGGGAAGTCAGCCCCAGCATTTT.

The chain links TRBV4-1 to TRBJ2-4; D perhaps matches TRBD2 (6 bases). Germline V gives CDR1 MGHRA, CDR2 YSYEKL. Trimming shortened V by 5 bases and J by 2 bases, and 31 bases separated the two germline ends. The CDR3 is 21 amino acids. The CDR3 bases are TGCGCCAGCAGCTATAAGGGAGGAACGGTCGGGCTGAGACTACCCAAAAACATTCAGTACTTC. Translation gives CASSYKGGTVGLRLPKNIQYF.

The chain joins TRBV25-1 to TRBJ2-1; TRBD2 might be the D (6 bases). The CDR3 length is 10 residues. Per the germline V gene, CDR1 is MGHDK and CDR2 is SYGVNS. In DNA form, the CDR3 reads TGTGCGGCGGGACTCTATGAGCAGTTCTTC. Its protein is CAAGLYEQFF.

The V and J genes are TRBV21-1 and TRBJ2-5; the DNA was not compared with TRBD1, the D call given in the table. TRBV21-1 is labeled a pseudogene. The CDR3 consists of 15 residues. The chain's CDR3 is CASSLNARTEETQYF. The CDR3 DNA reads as TGTGCCAGCAGCCTAAACGCCCGGACAGAGGAGACCCAGTACTTC.

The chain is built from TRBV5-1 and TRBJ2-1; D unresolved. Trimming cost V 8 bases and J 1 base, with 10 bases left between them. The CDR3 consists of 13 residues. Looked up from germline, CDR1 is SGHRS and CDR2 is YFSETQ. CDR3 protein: CASGVESYNEQFF. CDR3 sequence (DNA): TGCGCCAGTGGGGTTGAGTCCTACAATGAGCAGTTCTTC.

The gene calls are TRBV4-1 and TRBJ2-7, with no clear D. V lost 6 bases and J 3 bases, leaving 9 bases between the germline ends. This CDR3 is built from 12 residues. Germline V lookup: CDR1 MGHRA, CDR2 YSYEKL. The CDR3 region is CASRGPGYEQYF. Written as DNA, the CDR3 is TGCGCCAGCAGGGGCCCCGGCTACGAGCAGTACTTC.

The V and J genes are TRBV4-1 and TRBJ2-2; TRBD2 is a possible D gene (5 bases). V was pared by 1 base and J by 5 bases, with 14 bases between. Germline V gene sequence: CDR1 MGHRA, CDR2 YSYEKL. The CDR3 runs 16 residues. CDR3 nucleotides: TGCGCCAGCAGCCAAGGACTGGAGGCCGGTACCGGGGAGCTGTTTTTT. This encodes CASSQGLEAGTGELFF.

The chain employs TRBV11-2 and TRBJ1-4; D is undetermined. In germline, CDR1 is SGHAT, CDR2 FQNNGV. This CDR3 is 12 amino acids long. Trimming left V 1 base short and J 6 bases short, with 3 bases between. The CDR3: CASSLGDEKLFF. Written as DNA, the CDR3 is TGTGCCAGCAGCTTAGGGGATGAAAAACTGTTTTTT.

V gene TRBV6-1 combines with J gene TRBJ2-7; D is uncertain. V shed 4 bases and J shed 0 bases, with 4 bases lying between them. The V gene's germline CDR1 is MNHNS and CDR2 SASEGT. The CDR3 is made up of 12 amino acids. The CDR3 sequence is CASSAGSYEQYF. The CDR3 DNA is TGTGCCAGCAGTGCCGGCTCCTACGAGCAGTACTTC.

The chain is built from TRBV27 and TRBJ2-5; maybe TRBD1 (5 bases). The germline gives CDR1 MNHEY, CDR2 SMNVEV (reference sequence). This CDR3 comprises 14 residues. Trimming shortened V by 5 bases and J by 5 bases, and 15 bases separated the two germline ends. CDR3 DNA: TGTGCCAGCAGTCATCCAGGGTTACCGGAGACCCAGTACTTC. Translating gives CASSHPGLPETQYF.

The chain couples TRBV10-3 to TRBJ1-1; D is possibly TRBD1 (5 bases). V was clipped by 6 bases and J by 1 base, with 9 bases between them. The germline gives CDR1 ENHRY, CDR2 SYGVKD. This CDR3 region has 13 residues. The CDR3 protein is CAIRPTGNTEAFF. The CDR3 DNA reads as TGTGCCATCAGGCCCACAGGGAACACTGAAGCTTTCTTT.

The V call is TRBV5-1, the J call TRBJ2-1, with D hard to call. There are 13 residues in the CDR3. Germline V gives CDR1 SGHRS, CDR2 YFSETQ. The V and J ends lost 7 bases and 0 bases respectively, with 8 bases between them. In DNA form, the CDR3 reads TGCGCCAGCGGGCTACTCTCCTACAATGAGCAGTTCTTC. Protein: CASGLLSYNEQFF.